This T cell receptor beta chain was sequenced for a study of early T cells in non-severe SARS-CoV-2 infection. Study details: Sequenced bulk RNA came from whole blood that was unsorted, and chains were unpaired.

TCRdb reprocessed the 5' RACE reads via MiXCR and lists one record per CDR3 protein. Among roughly 40,000 distinct CDR3 sequences listed, 10% to 15% were seen once. This clonotype was detected ten times or more. This CDR3 comprises 17 residues. CDR1 MNHEY and CDR2 SVGEGT come from the germline V gene. Unmatched junction bases numbered 12, after V lost 2 bases and J lost 6 bases. The sequence derives from an adult who was a healthcare worker with PCR-confirmed SARS-CoV-2 infection or an uninfected control (not recorded which). This sequence joins TRBV6-2 or TRBV6-3 and TRBJ2-5; TRBD2 aligns across 10 bases. The sequencing sample was made of whole blood. The CDR3 here is CASSYPGLAATTQTQYF. DNA of the CDR3: TGTGCCAGCAGTTACCCTGGACTAGCGGCAACTACGCAGACCCAGTACTTC.